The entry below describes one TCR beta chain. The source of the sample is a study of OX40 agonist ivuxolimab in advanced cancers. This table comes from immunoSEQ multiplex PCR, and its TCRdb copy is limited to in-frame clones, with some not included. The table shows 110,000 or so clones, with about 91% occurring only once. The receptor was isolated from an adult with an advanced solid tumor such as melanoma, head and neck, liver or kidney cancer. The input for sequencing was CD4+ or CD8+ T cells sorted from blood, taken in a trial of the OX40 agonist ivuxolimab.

The CDR3 loop reads CASSLRPPQGVIGNTIYF. Here the CDR3 DNA reads TGTGCCAGCAGCTTACGCCCTCCCCAGGGTGTCATTGGAAACACCATATATTTT. The gene calls are TRBV7-2 and TRBJ1-3, with D tentatively TRBD1 (5 bases). Germline CDR1 and CDR2: SGHTA and FQGNSA. The CDR3 is 18 residues long. V lost 2 bases, J lost 3 bases, and 20 bases lay in between.